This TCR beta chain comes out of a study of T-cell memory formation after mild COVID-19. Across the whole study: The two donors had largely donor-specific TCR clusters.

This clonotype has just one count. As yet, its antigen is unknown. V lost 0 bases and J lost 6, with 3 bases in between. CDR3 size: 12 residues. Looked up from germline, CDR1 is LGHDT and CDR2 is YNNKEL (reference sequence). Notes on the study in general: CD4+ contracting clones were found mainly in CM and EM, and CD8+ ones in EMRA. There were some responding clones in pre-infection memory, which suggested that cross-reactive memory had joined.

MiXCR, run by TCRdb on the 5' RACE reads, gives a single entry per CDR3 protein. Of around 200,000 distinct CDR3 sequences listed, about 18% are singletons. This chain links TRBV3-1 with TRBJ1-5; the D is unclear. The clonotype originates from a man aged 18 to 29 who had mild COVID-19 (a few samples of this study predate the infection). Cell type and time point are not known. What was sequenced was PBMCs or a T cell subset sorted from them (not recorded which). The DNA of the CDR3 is TGTGCCAGCAGCCAAGAACGTCAGCCCCAGCATTTT. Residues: CASSQERQPQHF.